Reported below is one T cell receptor (beta chain). Original analysis: The authors estimated nucleated cell counts from reference gene primer amplification. Clones were sequenced by immunoSEQ multiplex PCR, and TCRdb holds only the in-frame ones, with some missing. V, J and clone size are taken as reported in that table, and D and trimming were inferred from the DNA itself. The table has 150,000 or so clones, 87% seen once. This CDR3 has 11 residues. Trimming cost V 3 bases and J 7 bases, with 7 bases left between them. These data come from a study of blood T cell repertoires in COVID-19. Looking at the study overall: Acute and convalescent COVID-19 samples came from the United States, Italy and Spain. Sample material is recorded as cDNA or gDNA derived from T cells, B-cell-depleted T cells, or PBMCs.

The clonotype was recovered from a middle-aged woman who had been exposed to COVID-19. The chain couples TRBV12-3 or TRBV12-4 to TRBJ2-7; D might be TRBD2 (5 bases). The sequenced sample consisted of PBMCs or T cells enriched from blood (not recorded which). CDR3 residues: CASSLSGEQYF. DNA for the CDR3: TGTGCCAGCAGTTTGTCGGGAGAGCAGTACTTC.